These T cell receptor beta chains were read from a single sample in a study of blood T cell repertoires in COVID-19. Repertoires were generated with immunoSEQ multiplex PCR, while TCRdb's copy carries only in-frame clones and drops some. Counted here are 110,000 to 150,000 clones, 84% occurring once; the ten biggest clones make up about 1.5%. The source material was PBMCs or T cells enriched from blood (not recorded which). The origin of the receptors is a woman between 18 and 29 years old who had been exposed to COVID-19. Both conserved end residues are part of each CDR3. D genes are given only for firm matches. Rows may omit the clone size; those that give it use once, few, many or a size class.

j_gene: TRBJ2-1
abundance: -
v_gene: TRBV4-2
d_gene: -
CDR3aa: CASSQDYAGAASGNEQFF
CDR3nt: TGTGCCAGCAGCCAAGATTACGCGGGTGCCGCCTCGGGCAATGAGCAGTTCTTC

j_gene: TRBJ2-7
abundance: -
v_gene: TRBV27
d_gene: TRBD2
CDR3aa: CASSFLAGDEQYF
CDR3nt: TGTGCCAGCAGTTTTTTAGCGGGAGATGAGCAGTACTTC

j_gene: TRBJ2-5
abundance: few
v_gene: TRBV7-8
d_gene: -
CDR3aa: CASSPYSKAPETQYF
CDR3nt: TGTGCCAGCAGCCCCTATTCCAAAGCTCCGGAGACCCAGTACTTC

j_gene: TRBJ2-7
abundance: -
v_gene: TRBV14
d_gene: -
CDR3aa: CASSRSRENNYEQYF
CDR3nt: TGTGCCAGCAGCCGATCGAGGGAAAACAACTACGAGCAGTACTTC

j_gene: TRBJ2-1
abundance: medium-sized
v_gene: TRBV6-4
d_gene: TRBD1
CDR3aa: CASSPTGTGGIGEQFF
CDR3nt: TGTGCCAGCAGTCCGACCGGGACAGGGGGCATCGGTGAGCAGTTCTTC

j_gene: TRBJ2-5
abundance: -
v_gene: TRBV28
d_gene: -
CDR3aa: CASSLVGHQETQYF
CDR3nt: TGTGCCAGCAGTTTAGTCGGTCACCAAGAGACCCAGTACTTC

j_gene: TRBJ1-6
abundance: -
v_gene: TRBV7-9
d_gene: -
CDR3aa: CASSLAGGNSPLHF
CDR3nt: TGTGCCAGCAGCTTAGCGGGGGGAAATTCACCCCTCCACTTT

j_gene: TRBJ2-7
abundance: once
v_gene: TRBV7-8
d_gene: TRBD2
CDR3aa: CASSLSSGRAYEQYF
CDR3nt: TGTGCCAGCAGCTTATCTAGCGGGAGGGCGTACGAGCAGTACTTC

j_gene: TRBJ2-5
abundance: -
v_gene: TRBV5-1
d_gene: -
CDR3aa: CASSPQGVVETQYF
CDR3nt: TGCGCCAGCAGCCCGCAAGGGGTGGTGGAGACCCAGTACTTC

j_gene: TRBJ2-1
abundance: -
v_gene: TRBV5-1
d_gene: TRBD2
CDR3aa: CASSLGGTSRPYNEQFF
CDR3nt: TGCGCCAGCAGCTTGGGGGGGACTAGCAGACCCTACAATGAGCAGTTCTTC

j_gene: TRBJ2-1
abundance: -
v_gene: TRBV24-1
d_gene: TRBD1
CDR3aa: CATSGTGTGDNEQFF
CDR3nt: TGTGCCACCAGTGGAACCGGGACAGGGGACAATGAGCAGTTCTTC

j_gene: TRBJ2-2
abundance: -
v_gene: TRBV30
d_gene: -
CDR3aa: CAWTSEANTGELFF
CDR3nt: TGTGCCTGGACTAGCGAGGCGAACACCGGGGAGCTGTTTTTT

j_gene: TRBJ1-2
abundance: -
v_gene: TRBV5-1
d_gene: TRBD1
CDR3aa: CASSLTLVDRGGYTF
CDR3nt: TGCGCCAGCAGCTTGACCCTGGTAGACAGGGGCGGCTACACCTTC

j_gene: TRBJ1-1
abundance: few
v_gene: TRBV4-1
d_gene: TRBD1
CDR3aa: CASSQGQQNTEAFF
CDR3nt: TGCGCCAGCAGCCAGGGACAGCAGAACACTGAAGCTTTCTTT

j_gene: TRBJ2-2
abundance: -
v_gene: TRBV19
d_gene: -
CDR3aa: CASSIGTAGELFF
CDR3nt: TGTGCCAGTAGTATCGGGACTGCCGGGGAGCTGTTTTTT

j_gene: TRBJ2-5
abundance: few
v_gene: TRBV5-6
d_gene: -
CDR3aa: CASSEEGGQTQYF
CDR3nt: TGTGCCAGCAGCGAGGAGGGGGGGCAAACCCAGTACTTC

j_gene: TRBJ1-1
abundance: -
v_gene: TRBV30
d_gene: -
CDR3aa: CAWGQTVGTEAFF
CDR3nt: TGTGCCTGGGGTCAGACAGTTGGCACTGAAGCTTTCTTT

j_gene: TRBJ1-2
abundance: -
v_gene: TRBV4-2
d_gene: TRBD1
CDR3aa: CASSPTGNGLGYTF
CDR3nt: TGTGCCAGCAGCCCGACAGGGAATGGGCTTGGCTACACCTTC

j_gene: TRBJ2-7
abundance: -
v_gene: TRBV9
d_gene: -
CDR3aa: CASSHRDFTEQYF
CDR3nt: TGTGCCAGCAGCCATCGCGACTTCACCGAGCAGTACTTC